Listed below are T cell receptor beta chains from one sample, sequenced in a study of T-cell reconstitution after alpha-beta-depleted transplantation in children. MiXCR, applied by TCRdb to the PCR reads, yields one record per CDR3 protein. The sample has roughly 340,000 distinct CDR3 sequences, 15% to 20% seen once; the top ten hold around 38%. The source was PBMCs, mostly from graft donor cells, collected 360 days after TCRalphabeta/CD19-depleted stem cell transplant. These receptors all stem from a male patient aged 2-9 years who had a stem cell transplant for acute lymphoblastic leukemia, so the T cells may come from the graft donor. The CDR3 runs from the conserved cysteine through the conserved F or W. The order of the fields is V gene, clone size, J gene, CDR3 protein. Only some rows state a clone size, as once, few, many or a class for expanded clones.

TRBV10-1,many,TRBJ2-1,CASSDASGGAYNEQFF
TRBV2,few,TRBJ2-1,CASMGTSPERSYNEQFF
TRBV20-1,few,TRBJ2-7,CSARILAGEPYEQYF
TRBV12-3/TRBV12-4,-,TRBJ2-3,CASSFQGQGGPDTQYF
TRBV20-1,-,TRBJ2-3,CSASPDTQYF
TRBV4-1,-,TRBJ1-1,CASRLSGPNTEAFF
TRBV2,-,TRBJ2-5,CASSERGVLAGKETQYF
TRBV4-3,-,TRBJ1-2,CASSLGTGDNYGYTF
TRBV7-2,few,TRBJ2-3,CASSLYAGRDTQYF
TRBV5-1,many,TRBJ2-2,CASRGQLNTGELFF
TRBV11-1,few,TRBJ2-7,CASSVSWPRGSGEGPEQYF
TRBV20-1,many,TRBJ2-4,CSARDAGRKDIQYF
TRBV10-3,-,TRBJ1-4,CAISATGRTNEKLFF
TRBV6-5,-,TRBJ2-7,CASSYSLAQTNPYEQYF
TRBV18,-,TRBJ2-1,CASSPQRLLGQFF
TRBV29-1,-,TRBJ2-5,CSVGMAGRGETQYF
TRBV28,few,TRBJ2-7,CASSGQGMESEQYF
TRBV7-9,few,TRBJ2-5,CASSPSLAGMETQYF
TRBV4-2,-,TRBJ2-5,CASSQVYIPGRVGQETQYF
TRBV10-3,many,TRBJ1-2,CAISDQGPNYGYTF